This TCR beta chain was obtained from a study of blood T cell repertoires in COVID-19. As for the study in general: The United States, Italy and Spain provided the acute and convalescent COVID-19 samples. Sources were T cells, B-cell-depleted T cells, or PBMCs; the material itself was cDNA or gDNA.

Per the study methods: Estimated nucleated cell counts came from reference gene primer amplification. Generated by immunoSEQ multiplex PCR, the TCRdb table keeps only in-frame clones and is missing some. That table furnishes V, J and clone size, whereas the DNA furnished D and trimming. This sample has under 200,000 clones, with around 81% found just once. The length of the CDR3 is 13 residues. CDR1 MNHEY and CDR2 SVGAGI come from the germline V gene. After removal of 7 bases from V and 7 bases from J, the junction contained 5 bases not matched to a gene. The chain employs TRBV6-5 and TRBJ2-1; 9 bases fit TRBD2. The receptor comes from an older man who had recovered from COVID-19. The sample consisted of peripheral blood. CDR3 region: CASNSGSTNEQFF. CDR3 nucleotide sequence: TGTGCCAGCAATAGCGGGAGCACAAATGAGCAGTTCTTC.